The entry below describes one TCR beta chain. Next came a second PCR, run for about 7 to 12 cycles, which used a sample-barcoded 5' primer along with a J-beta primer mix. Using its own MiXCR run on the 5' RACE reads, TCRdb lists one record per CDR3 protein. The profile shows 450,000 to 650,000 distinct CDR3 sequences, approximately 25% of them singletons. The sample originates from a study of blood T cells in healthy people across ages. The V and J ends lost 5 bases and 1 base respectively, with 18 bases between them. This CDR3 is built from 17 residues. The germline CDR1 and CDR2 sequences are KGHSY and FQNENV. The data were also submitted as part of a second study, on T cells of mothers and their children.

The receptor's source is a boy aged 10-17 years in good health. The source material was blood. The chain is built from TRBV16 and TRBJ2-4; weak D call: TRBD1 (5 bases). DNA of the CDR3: TGTGCCAGCAGCAAGGGGAAGGCTGATAGGGCCAAAAACATTCAGTACTTC. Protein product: CASSKGKADRAKNIQYF. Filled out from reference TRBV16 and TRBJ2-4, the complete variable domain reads GEEVAQTPKHLVRGEGQKAKLYCAPIKGHSYVFWYQQVLKNEFKFLISFQNENVFDETGMPKERFSAKCLPNSPCSLEIQATKLEDSAVYFCASSKGKADRAKNIQYFGAGTRLSVL.